The entry below describes one TCR beta chain. Other DNA sequences in the same sample also yield this CDR3. Germline trimming cut 5 bases from V and 10 bases from J; bases unmatched to any gene: 5. Germline V CDR1 and CDR2: SEHNR, FQNEAQ (reference sequence). CDR3 size: 13 residues. TCRdb keeps only in-frame clones here, not all; method: immunoSEQ multiplex PCR. The sample yields more than 85,000 clones, 75% to 95% seen once. These data come from a study of blood T cell repertoires in COVID-19. For the study at large: The United States, Italy and Spain supplied acute and convalescent COVID-19 samples. T cells, B-cell-depleted T cells, or PBMCs provided the cDNA or gDNA that served as material.

The chain couples TRBV7-9 to TRBJ1-6; 7 bases align to TRBD1. This clonotype originated in a man younger than 30 with acute or convalescent COVID-19. Material: peripheral blood. The CDR3, as DNA: TGTGCCAGCAGCCCGACAGGGCGGTCACCCCTCCACTTT. It encodes CASSPTGRSPLHF.